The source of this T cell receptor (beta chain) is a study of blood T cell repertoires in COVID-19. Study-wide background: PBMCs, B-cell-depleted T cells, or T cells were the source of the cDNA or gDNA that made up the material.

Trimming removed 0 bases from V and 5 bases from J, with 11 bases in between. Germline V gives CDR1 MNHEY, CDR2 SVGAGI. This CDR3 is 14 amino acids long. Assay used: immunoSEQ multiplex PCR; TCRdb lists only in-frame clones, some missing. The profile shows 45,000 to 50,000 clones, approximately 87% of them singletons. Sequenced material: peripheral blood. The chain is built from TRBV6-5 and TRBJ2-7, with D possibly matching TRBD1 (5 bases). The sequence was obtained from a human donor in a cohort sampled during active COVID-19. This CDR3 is CASSYSTGKDEQYF. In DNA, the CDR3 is TGTGCCAGCAGTTACTCAACAGGAAAGGACGAGCAGTACTTC.